Listed below are T cell receptor beta chains from one sample, sequenced in a study of blood T cell repertoires in COVID-19. Generated by immunoSEQ multiplex PCR, the TCRdb table keeps only in-frame clones and is missing some. The repertoire holds around 400,000 clones, with around 87% as singletons. The sequencing sample was made of peripheral blood. These receptors originate from a woman in her fifties or sixties with COVID-19, enrolled during active disease. Each CDR3 is given with its conserved first and last residue. The D gene is left open where the match is weak. Clone size appears in some rows only: once, few, many, or a class for an expanded clone.

CDR3 | DNA | size | J | V | length | D
CASHWRGYNEQFF | TGTGCCAGCCACTGGCGGGGATACAATGAGCAGTTCTTC | once | TRBJ2-1 | TRBV2 | 13 | NA
CASSPPEGNYGYTF | TGTGCCAGCAGCCCTCCCGAGGGTAACTATGGCTACACCTTC | NA | TRBJ1-2 | TRBV27 | 14 | NA
CASSYQGYQPQHF | TGTGCCAGCAGTTACCAGGGCTATCAGCCCCAGCATTTT | NA | TRBJ1-5 | TRBV6-2/TRBV6-3 | 13 | NA
CASSLDRGRGYTF | TGCGCCAGCAGCTTGGACAGGGGCAGAGGCTACACCTTC | NA | TRBJ1-2 | TRBV5-1 | 13 | TRBD1
CALSDTGELFF | TGTGCCTTATCCGACACCGGGGAGCTGTTTTTT | NA | TRBJ2-2 | TRBV12-3/TRBV12-4 | 11 | NA
CASRGQGNTEAFF | TGTGCCAGCAGGGGACAGGGGAACACTGAAGCTTTCTTT | NA | TRBJ1-1 | TRBV5-6 | 13 | TRBD1
CASIPSGTGNYEQYF | TGTGCCAGCATCCCGTCCGGGACAGGGAACTACGAGCAGTACTTC | many | TRBJ2-7 | TRBV5-5 | 15 | TRBD1
CANPTDRALNQPQHF | TGCGCCAACCCAACCGACAGGGCCCTCAATCAGCCCCAGCATTTT | NA | TRBJ1-5 | TRBV10-1 | 15 | TRBD1
CASTQTGRRTGELFF | TGTGCCAGCACCCAGACAGGACGAAGAACCGGGGAGCTGTTTTTT | NA | TRBJ2-2 | TRBV28 | 15 | NA
CASSLGPGDYGYTF | TGTGCCAGCAGCTTGGGGCCGGGTGACTATGGCTACACCTTC | NA | TRBJ1-2 | TRBV5-4 | 14 | NA
CASSFRPAGELFF | TGTGCCAGCAGCTTCCGTCCCGCCGGGGAGCTGTTTTTT | NA | TRBJ2-2 | TRBV7-3 | 13 | NA